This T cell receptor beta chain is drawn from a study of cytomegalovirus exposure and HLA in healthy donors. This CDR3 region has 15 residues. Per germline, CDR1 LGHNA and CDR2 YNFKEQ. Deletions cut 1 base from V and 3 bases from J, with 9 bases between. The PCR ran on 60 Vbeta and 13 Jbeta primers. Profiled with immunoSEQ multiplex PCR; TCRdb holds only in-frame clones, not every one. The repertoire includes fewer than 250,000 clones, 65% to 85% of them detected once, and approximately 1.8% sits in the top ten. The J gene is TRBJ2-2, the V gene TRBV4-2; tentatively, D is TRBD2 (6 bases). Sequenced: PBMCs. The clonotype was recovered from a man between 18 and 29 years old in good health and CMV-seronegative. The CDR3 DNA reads TGTGCCAGCAGCCAAGTGGAGCGGGACACCGGGGAGCTGTTTTTT. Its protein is CASSQVERDTGELFF.